These T cell receptor beta chains were read from a single sample in a study of response to subunit inactivated influenza vaccine. TCRdb re-analysed the RT-PCR reads in MiXCR, keeping a single row per CDR3 protein. The sample shows approximately 530,000 distinct CDR3 sequences, roughly 8.2% of them seen only once. Sequenced here: PBMCs from blood, sampled less than 25 months after vaccination. The source is a man aged 50 to 69 who received an inactivated influenza vaccine. The CDR3 runs from the conserved cysteine through the conserved F or W. Each record gives: V gene, J gene, D gene, clone size, CDR3 DNA, CDR3 protein. The D gene is left open where the match is weak. Clone size is stated in some rows and not others, as once, few, many or a class when expanded.

v_call: TRBV5-1; j_call: TRBJ2-7; d_call: .; clone_size: .; cdr3_nt: TGCGCCAGCAGCTTGACGGGGGAAGTTCAGGGTTACGAGCAGTACTTC; cdr3_aa: CASSLTGEVQGYEQYF
v_call: TRBV4-1; j_call: TRBJ2-7; d_call: TRBD1; clone_size: .; cdr3_nt: TGCGCCAGCAGCCAAGTAGCCGACAGGGGGCCCTACGAGCAGTACTTC; cdr3_aa: CASSQVADRGPYEQYF
v_call: TRBV30; j_call: TRBJ2-1; d_call: TRBD1; clone_size: many; cdr3_nt: TGTGCCTGGGGGCTAGGGGGCAGGGAGCAGTTCTTC; cdr3_aa: CAWGLGGREQFF
v_call: TRBV20-1; j_call: TRBJ2-7; d_call: TRBD2; clone_size: .; cdr3_nt: TGCAGTGCTAGAGTAAGGGTCAGCGGGGCATTCTACGAGCAGTACTTC; cdr3_aa: CSARVRVSGAFYEQYF
v_call: TRBV7-9; j_call: TRBJ1-4; d_call: .; clone_size: .; cdr3_nt: TGTGCCAGCAGCCTGACGACGGGGAGGGGGGGTGAAAAACTGTTTTTT; cdr3_aa: CASSLTTGRGGEKLFF
v_call: TRBV5-4; j_call: TRBJ1-1; d_call: TRBD1; clone_size: .; cdr3_nt: TGTGCCAGCAGTACAGGGGGCCCTAGCTCGAACACTGAAGCTTTCTTT; cdr3_aa: CASSTGGPSSNTEAFF
v_call: TRBV4-3; j_call: TRBJ2-7; d_call: .; clone_size: .; cdr3_nt: TGCGCCAGCAGCCAAGACTTGGGAACCTACGAGCAGTACTTC; cdr3_aa: CASSQDLGTYEQYF
v_call: TRBV29-1; j_call: TRBJ2-1; d_call: .; clone_size: many; cdr3_nt: TGCAGCGTTGAAAGCAGTTACAATGAGCAGTTCTTC; cdr3_aa: CSVESSYNEQFF
v_call: TRBV12-3/TRBV12-4; j_call: TRBJ1-4; d_call: TRBD1; clone_size: .; cdr3_nt: TGTGCCAGCAGTAGGGGACAGACTGAAAAACTGTTTTTT; cdr3_aa: CASSRGQTEKLFF
v_call: TRBV23-1; j_call: TRBJ2-2; d_call: .; clone_size: few; cdr3_nt: TGCGCCAGCAGTCGCGGAGGGACTGGCACCGGGGAGCTGTTTTTT; cdr3_aa: CASSRGGTGTGELFF